This T cell receptor beta chain was sequenced during a study of blood T cells in healthy people across ages. Study outcomes and limitations: When one million T cells were used, diversity estimates were thought to be underestimates. Naive CD4+ cells and diversity were both higher in long-lived donors than in aged donors. In the absence of known donor CMV status, changes in expanded clonotypes were possibly confounded.

This CDR3 is 14 amino acids long. The germline V gene encodes CDR1 DFQATT and CDR2 SNEGSKA (reference sequence). This clonotype was detected a few times. The antigen is undetermined. A J-beta primer mix and a sample-barcoded 5' primer were used in a second PCR of about 7 to 12 cycles. Using its own MiXCR run on the 5' RACE reads, TCRdb lists one record per CDR3 protein. This table has hundreds of thousands of distinct CDR3 sequences, roughly 53% appearing once. Peripheral blood from each donor was collected in a volume of about 9.9 milliliters. Sequencing input: blood. The TCR was taken from a man aged 55-75 years in good health. The rearrangement joins TRBV20-1 to TRBJ1-2, with a possible D match to TRBD1 (5 bases). The CDR3 sequence is CSPGRAGTNYGYTF. In nucleotides, the CDR3 is TGCAGCCCGGGCCGGGCAGGGACCAACTATGGCTACACCTTC.